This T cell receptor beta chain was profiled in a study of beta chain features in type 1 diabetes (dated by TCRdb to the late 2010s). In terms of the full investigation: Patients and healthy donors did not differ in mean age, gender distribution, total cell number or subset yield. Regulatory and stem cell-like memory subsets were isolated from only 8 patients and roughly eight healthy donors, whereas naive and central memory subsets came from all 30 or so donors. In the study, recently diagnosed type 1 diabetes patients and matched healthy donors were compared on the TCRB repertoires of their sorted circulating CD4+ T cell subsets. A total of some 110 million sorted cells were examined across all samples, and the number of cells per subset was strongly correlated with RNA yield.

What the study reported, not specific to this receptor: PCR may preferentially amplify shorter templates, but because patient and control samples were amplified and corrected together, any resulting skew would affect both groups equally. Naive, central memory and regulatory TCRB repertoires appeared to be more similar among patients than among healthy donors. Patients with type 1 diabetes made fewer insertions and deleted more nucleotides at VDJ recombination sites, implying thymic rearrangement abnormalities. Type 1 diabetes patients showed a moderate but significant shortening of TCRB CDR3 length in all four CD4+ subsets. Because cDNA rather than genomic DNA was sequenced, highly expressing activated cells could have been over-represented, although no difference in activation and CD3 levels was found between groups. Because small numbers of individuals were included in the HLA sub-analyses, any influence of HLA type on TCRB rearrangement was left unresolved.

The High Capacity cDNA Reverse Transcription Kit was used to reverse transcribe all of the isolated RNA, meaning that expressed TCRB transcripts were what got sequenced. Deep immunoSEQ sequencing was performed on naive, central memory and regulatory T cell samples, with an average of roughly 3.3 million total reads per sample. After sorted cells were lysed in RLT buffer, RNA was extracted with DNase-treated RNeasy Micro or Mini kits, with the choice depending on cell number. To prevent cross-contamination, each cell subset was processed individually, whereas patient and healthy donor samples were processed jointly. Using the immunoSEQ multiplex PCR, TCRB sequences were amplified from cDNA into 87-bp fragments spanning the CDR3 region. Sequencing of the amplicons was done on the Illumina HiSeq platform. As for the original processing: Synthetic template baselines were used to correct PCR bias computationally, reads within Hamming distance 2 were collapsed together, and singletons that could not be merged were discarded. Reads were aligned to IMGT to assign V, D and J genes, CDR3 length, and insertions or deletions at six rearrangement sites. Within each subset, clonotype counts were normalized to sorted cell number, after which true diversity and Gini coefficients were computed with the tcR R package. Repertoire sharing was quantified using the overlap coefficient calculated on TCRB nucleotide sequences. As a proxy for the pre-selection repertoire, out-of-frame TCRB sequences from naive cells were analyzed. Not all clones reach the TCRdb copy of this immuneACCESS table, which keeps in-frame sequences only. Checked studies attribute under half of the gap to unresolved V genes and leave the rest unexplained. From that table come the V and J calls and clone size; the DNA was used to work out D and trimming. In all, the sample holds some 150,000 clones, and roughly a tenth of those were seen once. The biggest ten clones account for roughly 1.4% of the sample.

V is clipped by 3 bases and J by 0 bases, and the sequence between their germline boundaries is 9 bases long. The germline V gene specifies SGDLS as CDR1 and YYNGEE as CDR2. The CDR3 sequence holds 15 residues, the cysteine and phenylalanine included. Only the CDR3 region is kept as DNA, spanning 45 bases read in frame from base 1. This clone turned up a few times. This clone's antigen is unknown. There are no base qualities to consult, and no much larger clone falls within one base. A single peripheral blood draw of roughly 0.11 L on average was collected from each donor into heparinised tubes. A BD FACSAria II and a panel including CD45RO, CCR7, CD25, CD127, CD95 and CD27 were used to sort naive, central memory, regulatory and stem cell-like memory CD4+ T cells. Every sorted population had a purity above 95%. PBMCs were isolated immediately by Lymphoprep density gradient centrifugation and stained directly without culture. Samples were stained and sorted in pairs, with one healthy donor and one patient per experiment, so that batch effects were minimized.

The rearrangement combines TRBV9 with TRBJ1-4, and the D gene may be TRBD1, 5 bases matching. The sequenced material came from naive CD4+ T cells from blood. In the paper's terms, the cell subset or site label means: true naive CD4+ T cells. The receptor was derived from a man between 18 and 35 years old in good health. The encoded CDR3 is CASSGGHSTNEKLFF. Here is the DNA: TGTGCCAGCAGCGGAGGACATTCAACTAATGAAAAACTGTTTTTT.